This TCR beta chain was identified during a study of blood T cell repertoires in COVID-19. CDR3 size: 13 residues. Germline V CDR1 and CDR2: PRHDT, FYEKMQ (reference sequence). V dropped 8 bases and J dropped 0 bases, with 10 bases sitting between them. The table came from immunoSEQ multiplex PCR; TCRdb's copy has only in-frame clones and leaves some out. The sample shows about 92,000 clones, around 90% of them seen only once. The sample consisted of peripheral blood. The chain is built from TRBV13 and TRBJ1-1; D ambiguous. This TCR was sampled from a human donor with active COVID-19. The donor label of this sample is uncertain. The CDR3 sequence: CASAYQMNTEAFF. CDR3 nucleotide sequence: TGTGCCAGCGCATACCAGATGAACACTGAAGCTTTCTTT. The whole variable domain, remainder taken from reference TRBV13 and TRBJ1-1, is AAGVIQSPRHLIKEKRETATLKCYPIPRHDTVYWYQQGPGQDPQFLISFYEKMQSDKGSIPDRFSAQQFSDYHSELNMSSLELGDSALYFCASAYQMNTEAFFGQGTRLTVV.